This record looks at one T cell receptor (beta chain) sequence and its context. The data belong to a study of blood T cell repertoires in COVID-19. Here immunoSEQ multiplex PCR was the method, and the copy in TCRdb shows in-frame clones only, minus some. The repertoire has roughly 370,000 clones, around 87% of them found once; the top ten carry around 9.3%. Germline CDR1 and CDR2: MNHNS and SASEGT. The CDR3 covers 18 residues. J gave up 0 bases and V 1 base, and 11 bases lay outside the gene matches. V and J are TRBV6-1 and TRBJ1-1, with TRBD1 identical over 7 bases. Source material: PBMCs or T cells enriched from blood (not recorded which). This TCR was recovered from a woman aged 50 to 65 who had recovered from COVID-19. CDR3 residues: CASSEGVGDSLMNTEAFF. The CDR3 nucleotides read TGTGCCAGCAGTGAAGGGGTCGGGGACAGCCTGATGAACACTGAAGCTTTCTTT.